This entry describes one TCR beta chain. This specimen comes from a study of blood T cell repertoires in COVID-19. The overall study: PBMCs, B-cell-depleted T cells, or T cells were the source of the cDNA or gDNA that made up the material.

Authors' processing steps: How many nucleated cells were present was estimated from reference gene primer amplification. Some clones are missing from TCRdb's copy, which holds only in-frame ones; the method was immunoSEQ multiplex PCR. V, J and clone size are those of that table, while D and trimming were read from the DNA. The sample holds 150,000 to 200,000 clones, about 91% seen once. Those enrolled, adults aged about 18 to 89 years, came from roughly 22 US areas. Assignments of participants to cohorts depended upon their own reported clinical history. This CDR3 spans 15 amino acids. V shed 7 bases and J 0 bases; nucleotides not matched to a gene: 7. Per germline, CDR1 SNHLY and CDR2 FYNNEI.

Sequenced: PBMCs or T cells enriched from blood (not recorded which). This clonotype was obtained from a woman in her forties with acute COVID-19. The chain carries TRBV2 and TRBJ2-7; 9 nucleotides agree with TRBD2. This CDR3 is CASNPGLAISYEQYF. CDR3 in DNA: TGTGCCAGCAATCCGGGACTAGCCATCTCCTACGAGCAGTACTTC.